The rows below give T cell receptor beta chains drawn from one sample of a study of multiple sclerosis patients with progressive multifocal leukoencephalopathy. Clones were read by immunoSEQ multiplex PCR, and TCRdb kept only the in-frame ones, dropping some. The table lists some 30,000 clones, 80% to 95% of them singletons. The sequenced sample was PBMCs. These receptors all come from a man aged 25 to 40 with multiple sclerosis. CDR3s leave out the opening cysteine and the closing phenylalanine or tryptophan. Only some rows state a clone size, as once, few, many or a class for expanded clones.

abundance | j_gene | v_gene | CDR3aa
- | TRBJ1-5 | TRBV6-1 | ASNGQTNQPQH
- | TRBJ2-4 | TRBV11-3 | ASSTVGQGRAKNIQY
- | TRBJ1-2 | TRBV27 | ASSPTPGVVYGYT
- | TRBJ2-3 | TRBV7-2 | ASRLAGEPTDTQY
- | TRBJ2-7 | TRBV7-4 | ASSLRLVPRYEQY
- | TRBJ1-2 | TRBV7-9 | ASSLVGGYDYGYT
- | TRBJ1-1 | TRBV15 | ATSRDRGLVYHTEAF
- | TRBJ2-5 | TRBV4-1 | ASSHSNSEWETQY
- | TRBJ2-2 | TRBV7-9 | ASSELAANTGELF
- | TRBJ2-1 | TRBV18 | ASSPGGLYPSSYNEQF
- | TRBJ1-4 | TRBV6-5 | ASRGTGLGEKLF
- | TRBJ2-7 | TRBV27 | ASSLYRTSSYEQY
- | TRBJ1-5 | TRBV5-5 | ASSLDLGGNQPQH
- | TRBJ2-3 | TRBV5-1 | ASSFAGTSGTDTQY
- | TRBJ1-1 | TRBV15 | ATLGLGDTEAF
- | TRBJ1-1 | TRBV11-3 | ASSLQGFVGEAF
- | TRBJ1-4 | TRBV2 | ASTPGGVYKRF
- | TRBJ1-1 | TRBV18 | ASSPDRATEAF
- | TRBJ1-2 | TRBV4-3 | ASSQDEAAYYGYT
- | TRBJ2-1 | TRBV29-1 | SVGSPGGNEQF
- | TRBJ1-3 | TRBV19 | ASGETATSGNTIY
- | TRBJ1-1 | TRBV6-5 | ASSYSTGQGIEAF
- | TRBJ1-2 | TRBV13 | ASSLGGQTYGYT
- | TRBJ1-2 | TRBV7-2 | ASSPETGQNYGYT
- | TRBJ1-2 | TRBV19 | ASSQGQGFIDGYT
- | TRBJ1-1 | TRBV7-2 | ASSSSISAF
once | TRBJ2-3 | TRBV5-1 | ASSLGAHLDSLITDTQY
once | TRBJ1-1 | TRBV5-6 | ASSATGPEAF
- | TRBJ2-7 | TRBV6-5 | ASRVSSVNYEQY
once | TRBJ2-1 | TRBV5-1 | ASSPTGLETYNEQF
- | TRBJ2-5 | TRBV5-8 | ASSLAGAHQETQY
- | TRBJ2-3 | TRBV5-6 | ASSRGLAGADTQY
- | TRBJ2-5 | TRBV30 | AWSRRRVQETQY
- | TRBJ1-1 | TRBV7-9 | ASSLPRDRENTEAF